The 20 T cell receptor beta chains in this list originate from one sample, sequenced in a study of T cells in tumors after PD-1 blockade. TCRdb's table, derived via immunoSEQ multiplex PCR, lists solely in-frame clones and lacks some. The sample has about 16,000 clones, roughly 87% seen once. Sequencing used PBMCs, obtained after anti-PD-1 treatment. All receptors derive from a human donor with basal cell carcinoma.

This chain joins TRBV4-3 and TRBJ1-2; D remains unclear. The germline gives CDR1 LGHNA, CDR2 YSLEER. CDR3 length equals 15 residues. V was trimmed by 1 base and J by 2 bases, leaving 11 bases between them. The CDR3 DNA sequence: TGCGCCAGCAGCCAAGCTCCTAGGGAAAACTATGGCTACACCTTC. This codes for CASSQAPRENYGYTF.

The V call is TRBV19, the J call TRBJ2-5, with TRBD1 matching over 11 bases. The CDR3 extends over 14 amino acids. CDR1 and CDR2 (germline): LNHDA, SQIVND (reference sequence). V gave up 3 bases and J gave up 6 bases; unmatched junction bases: 3. In nucleotides, the CDR3 is TGTGCCAGTAGTATCGGGACAGGGGGGAAGACCCAGTACTTC. Translating it yields CASSIGTGGKTQYF.

This clone was detected only once. The V and J genes are TRBV28 and TRBJ2-3; 7 nucleotides agree with TRBD2. The germline gives CDR1 MDHEN, CDR2 SYDVKM. The CDR3 consists of 17 residues. Trimming removed 2 bases from V and 0 bases from J; junction bases left unmatched: 8. CDR3 sequence: CASSLLGRYPSTDTQYF. Here the CDR3 DNA reads TGTGCCAGCAGTTTACTCGGGAGGTACCCTAGCACAGATACGCAGTATTTT. The complete variable domain, with remaining parts taken from reference TRBV28 and TRBJ2-3, reads DVKVTQSSRYLVKRTGEKVFLECVQDMDHENMFWYRQDPGLGLRLIYFSYDVKMKEKGDIPEGYSVSREKKERFSLILESASTNQTSMYLCASSLLGRYPSTDTQYFGPGTRLTVL.

The rearrangement joins TRBV4-1 to TRBJ2-2; either TRBD1 or TRBD2 may supply D (5 bases each). Germline loops: CDR1 MGHRA, CDR2 YSYEKL. CDR3 length: 16 amino acids. With 4 bases removed from V and 3 bases from J, the gap between germline ends came to 15 bases. The chain's CDR3 is CASSPGWVGDTGELFF. For the CDR3, the DNA is TGCGCCAGCAGCCCAGGTTGGGTGGGGGACACCGGGGAGCTGTTTTTT.

V usage is TRBV9 and J usage is TRBJ2-3, with D tentatively TRBD2 (6 bases). The CDR3 consists of 15 residues. V was pared by 4 bases and J by 1 base, with 13 bases between. CDR1 and CDR2 from the germline V gene are SGDLS and YYNGEE. This CDR3 is CASSPRQRGTDTQYF. The CDR3 bases are TGTGCCAGCAGCCCCCGGCAGCGGGGCACAGATACGCAGTATTTT.

The V gene is TRBV6-2 or TRBV6-3, the J gene TRBJ2-7, with 7 nucleotides matching TRBD2. The CDR3 sequence is 15 residues long. V lost 2 bases to trimming and J lost 3 bases; unmatched junction nucleotides: 7. Germline V gene data show CDR1 as MNHEY and CDR2 as SVGEGT. CDR3 residues: CASSYRASGGYEQYF. In nucleotides, the CDR3 is TGTGCCAGCAGTTACCGAGCCTCGGGGGGCTACGAGCAGTACTTC.

J is TRBJ1-1 and V is TRBV30, with a possible D match to TRBD1 (6 bases). From germline, CDR1 is GTSNPN and CDR2 SVGIG (reference sequence). The V end lost 3 bases, the J end lost 1 base, and 6 bases lay between the germline ends. The CDR3 is 12 amino acids. In nucleotides, the CDR3 is TGTGCCTGGAGGGGACAGAACACTGAAGCTTTCTTT. It translates to CAWRGQNTEAFF.

The chain links TRBV7-3 to TRBJ1-6, with D possibly being TRBD1 (5 bases). This CDR3 is built from 14 residues. V was trimmed by 2 bases and J by 10 bases, leaving 12 bases between them. Germline loops: CDR1 SGHTA, CDR2 FQGTGA. CDR3 in DNA: TGTGCCAGCAGCTTAGCAGGGTCCGGGTCACCCCTCCACTTT. Its translation: CASSLAGSGSPLHF. Supplemented by reference TRBV7-3 and TRBJ1-6, the full variable domain reads GAGVSQTPSNKVTEKGKYVELRCDPISGHTALYWYRQSLGQGPEFLIYFQGTGAADDSGLPNDRFFAVRPEGSVSTLKIQRTERGDSAVYLCASSLAGSGSPLHFGNGTRLTVT.

A note on this clone: The junction differs from germline at one of its ends, possibly a read error. This sample also contains other DNA sequences that code for the same CDR3. Here the CDR3 reads CPSSDGGAGEGSSYNEQFF. DNA of the CDR3: TGTCCCAGCAGTGACGGGGGGGCGGGGGAGGGGAGCTCCTACAATGAGCAGTTCTTC. The V call is TRBV2, the J call TRBJ2-1; TRBD2 aligns across 8 bases. Germline lookup yields CDR1 SNHLY and CDR2 FYNNEI. The CDR3 length is 19 residues.

The count of this clone is one. The chain employs TRBV6-1 and TRBJ1-1; TRBD1 matches at 10 bases. CDR1 and CDR2 from the germline V gene are MNHNS and SASEGT. V lost 2 bases to trimming and J lost 5 bases; unmatched junction nucleotides: 8. This CDR3 contains 16 residues. The CDR3 region is CASSEQVGQGWTEAFF. As DNA, the CDR3 is TGTGCCAGCAGTGAACAGGTGGGACAGGGGTGGACTGAAGCTTTCTTT.

The CDR3 sequence is CASSPTLDRGSQETQYF. CDR3 nucleotides: TGTGCCAGCTCACCAACCCTGGACAGGGGGTCCCAAGAGACCCAGTACTTC. The rearrangement links TRBV18 to TRBJ2-5; TRBD1 agrees at 10 bases. The CDR3 has 17 residues. Looked up from germline, CDR1 is KGHSH and CDR2 is LQKENI. The V and J ends lost 2 bases and 1 base, in that order; junction bases with no gene match: 7.

The chain employs TRBV28 and TRBJ1-5; possible D gene TRBD1, 6 bases. Germline CDR1 and CDR2: MDHEN and SYDVKM. V was shortened by 11 bases and J by 1 base, with 12 bases between the two germline ends. This CDR3 contains 13 residues. This CDR3 is CASRGVSNQPQHF. The CDR3 nucleotides read TGTGCCTCCAGGGGAGTAAGCAATCAGCCCCAGCATTTT.

This sequence joins TRBV27 and TRBJ1-2; D unresolved. Trimming removed 6 bases from V and 0 bases from J, with 17 bases in between. The CDR3 is made up of 16 amino acids. Germline V lookup: CDR1 MNHEY, CDR2 SMNVEV (reference sequence). The CDR3 loop reads CASSTEGPGSNYGYTF. In DNA, the CDR3 is TGTGCCAGCAGCACCGAAGGTCCAGGTTCTAACTATGGCTACACCTTC.

The genes are TRBV19 and TRBJ2-1; D may be TRBD2 (6 bases). Trimming left V 3 bases short and J 6 bases short, with 21 bases between. The CDR3 has 17 amino acids. The germline V gene has CDR1 LNHDA and CDR2 SQIVND (reference sequence). The CDR3 region is CASSISLATLKSNEQFF. In DNA form, the CDR3 reads TGTGCCAGTAGTATTTCGCTAGCGACCCTTAAGAGCAATGAGCAGTTCTTC.

The gene calls are TRBV2 and TRBJ2-3; 7 bases fit TRBD2. V lost 5 bases, J lost 6 bases, and 11 bases stayed unmatched. The length of the CDR3 is 15 residues. Germline loops: CDR1 SNHLY, CDR2 FYNNEI. For the CDR3, the DNA is TGTGCCAGCAGTACCTCCACTATGGGGGGGGATACGCAGTATTTT. Its translation is CASSTSTMGGDTQYF.

The chain links TRBV7-9 to TRBJ1-2, with TRBD1 identical over 10 bases. The CDR3 is made up of 16 amino acids. The ends lost 5 bases at V and 2 bases at J; junction bases unmatched: 8. Germline V gives CDR1 SEHNR, CDR2 FQNEAQ (reference sequence). This CDR3 is CASSIRQGATNYGYTF. CDR3 nucleotides: TGTGCCAGCAGCATCCGACAGGGGGCTACGAACTATGGCTACACCTTC. The full variable domain, in which reference TRBV7-9 and TRBJ1-2 provide the parts outside the CDR3, is DTGVSQNPRHKITKRGQNVTFRCDPISEHNRLYWYRQTLGQGPEFLTYFQNEAQLEKSRLLSDRFSAERPKGSFSTLEIQRTEQGDSAMYLCASSIRQGATNYGYTFGSGTRLTVV.

The chain combines TRBV9 with TRBJ2-1, with 11 bases fitting TRBD2. The J segment lost 5 bases and the V segment lost 0 bases, leaving 4 bases of the junction unmatched. The germline V gene has CDR1 SGDLS and CDR2 YYNGEE. The CDR3 is 16 amino acids. For the CDR3, the DNA is TGTGCCAGCAGCGTAGGTGTGACTAGCGGGAACAATGAGCAGTTCTTC. Translation gives CASSVGVTSGNNEQFF.

This chain uses TRBV4-1 with TRBJ2-7; the D gene is possibly TRBD2 (6 bases). This CDR3 region has 14 residues. The V gene's germline CDR1 is MGHRA and CDR2 YSYEKL. Trimming pared 4 bases from V and 3 bases from J, leaving 13 bases between. For the CDR3, the DNA is TGCGCCAGCAGCCGACGATTTAGCGGCTACGAGCAGTACTTC. Amino acids: CASSRRFSGYEQYF.

About this clone: Its ends do not fully match the called genes, so a read error is possible. V usage is TRBV2 and J usage is TRBJ2-1, with D perhaps matching TRBD2 (6 bases). Germline CDR1 and CDR2: SNHLY and FYNNEI. This CDR3 has 19 amino acids. The CDR3 DNA is TGTGCCAGCTGTGACGGGTGGGCGGGGTTGGGGAGCTCCTACAATGAGCAGTTCTTC. It translates to CASCDGWAGLGSSYNEQFF.

The chain has TRBV5-1 and TRBJ2-5, with D hard to call. CDR3 length: 12 amino acids. The germline CDR1 and CDR2 sequences are SGHRS and YFSETQ. Trimming pared 0 bases from V and 5 bases from J, leaving 5 bases between. CDR3 nucleotides: TGCGCCAGCAGCTTGGTTGAGGAGACCCAGTACTTC. Translation gives CASSLVEETQYF. The variable domain in full, with the rest retrieved from reference TRBV5-1 and TRBJ2-5, is KAGVTQTPRYLIKTRGQQVTLSCSPISGHRSVSWYQQTPGQGLQFLFEYFSETQRNKGNFPGRFSGRQFSNSRSEMNVSTLELGDSALYLCASSLVEETQYFGPGTRLLVL.